This passage covers 17 T cell receptor beta chains from one sample sequenced in a study of cytomegalovirus exposure and HLA in healthy donors. The PCR contained 60 Vbeta and 13 Jbeta primers. Data came from immunoSEQ multiplex PCR; TCRdb stores just in-frame clones and leaves some out. The sample yields a few hundred thousand clones, approximately 90% seen once. Source material: PBMCs. The receptors derive from a woman aged 18-35 years in good health and CMV-seronegative.

This rearrangement joins TRBV19 to TRBJ2-5, with TRBD1 identical over 8 bases. The CDR3 is made up of 13 amino acids. Unmatched junction bases numbered 3, after V lost 4 bases and J lost 5 bases. Germline V CDR1 and CDR2: LNHDA, SQIVND (reference sequence). The CDR3 here is CASSRTGTETQYF. CDR3 bases: TGTGCCAGTAGTAGGACAGGGACGGAGACCCAGTACTTC.

This clone appeared once. This sequence joins TRBV4-1 and TRBJ1-1; weak D call: TRBD1 (5 bases). The germline V gene encodes CDR1 MGHRA and CDR2 YSYEKL. The CDR3 runs 15 residues. The germline V and J ends were trimmed by 1 base and 1 base, with 10 bases remaining between them. CDR3 bases: TGCGCCAGCAGCCAAGTTCTGGGGGGGAACACTGAAGCTTTCTTT. This translates into CASSQVLGGNTEAFF.

Of note for this clone: Other DNA sequences from this sample encode an identical CDR3 as well. The chain employs TRBV2 and TRBJ1-1; the D gene is possibly TRBD1 (5 bases). V was clipped by 2 bases and J by 1 base, with 8 bases between them. The CDR3 consists of 14 residues. Looked up from germline, CDR1 is SNHLY and CDR2 is FYNNEI. CDR3 DNA sequence: TGTGCCAGCAGTGAACAGGGAGGGAACACTGAAGCTTTCTTT. Its translation is CASSEQGGNTEAFF. The full variable domain, rest sourced from reference TRBV2 and TRBJ1-1, is EPEVTQTPSHQVTQMGQEVILRCVPISNHLYFYWYRQILGQKVEFLVSFYNNEISEKSEIFDDQFSVERPDGSNFTLKIRSTKLEDSAMYFCASSEQGGNTEAFFGQGTRLTVV.

This chain links TRBV6-5 with TRBJ1-1; D perhaps matches TRBD1 (5 bases). With 4 bases removed from V and 0 bases from J, the gap between germline ends came to 6 bases. Germline V gene data show CDR1 as MNHEY and CDR2 as SVGAGI. CDR3 length: 13 residues. The chain's CDR3 is CASSSGMNTEAFF. The CDR3 region has the DNA TGTGCCAGCAGTTCAGGGATGAACACTGAAGCTTTCTTT.

This chain links TRBV9 with TRBJ1-2, with D perhaps TRBD1 (6 bases). The germline V gene encodes CDR1 SGDLS and CDR2 YYNGEE. Trimming stripped 4 bases from V and 6 bases from J, with 13 bases between. This CDR3 spans 13 amino acids. For the CDR3, the DNA is TGTGCCAGCAGCCTACAGGGCTTCGATGGCTACACCTTC. Its protein product is CASSLQGFDGYTF.

The rearrangement links TRBV29-1 to TRBJ2-1; 8 nucleotides match TRBD2. The germline V gene encodes CDR1 SQVTM and CDR2 ANQGSEA. The V segment lost 7 bases and the J segment 10 bases; nucleotides outside the gene matches: 9. The CDR3 loop spans 12 amino acids. The CDR3 region is CSADSGVGEQFF. DNA for the CDR3: TGCAGCGCCGATAGCGGGGTGGGAGAGCAGTTCTTC.

This sequence joins TRBV9 and TRBJ2-7; D gene unclear. CDR1 is SGDLS, CDR2 YYNGEE, per germline. There are 13 residues in the CDR3. V lost 0 bases and J 1 base, leaving 5 bases between the germline ends. The CDR3 loop is CASSVETSYEQYF. In DNA, the CDR3 is TGTGCCAGCAGCGTAGAAACTTCCTACGAGCAGTACTTC.

The rearrangement uses TRBV11-2 and TRBJ2-7, with a possible D match to TRBD1 (5 bases). CDR3 length: 15 residues. The V end was cut by 1 base, the J end by 2 bases, with 12 bases between. From germline, CDR1 is SGHAT and CDR2 FQNNGV. CDR3 in DNA: TGTGCCAGCAGCTTAGGGTGGGGCGAGACCTACGAGCAGTACTTC. Protein product: CASSLGWGETYEQYF.

The chain recombines TRBV20-1 with TRBJ2-1, with D unresolved. The V end lost 5 bases, the J end lost 7 bases, and 9 bases lay between the germline ends. The germline CDR1 and CDR2 sequences are DFQATT and SNEGSKA (reference sequence). The CDR3 is 11 residues long. CDR3: CSAYLGNEQFF. The DNA of the CDR3 is TGCAGTGCTTACCTAGGAAATGAGCAGTTCTTC.

The genes are TRBV15 and TRBJ1-2; 9 bases are shared with TRBD1. The germline CDR1 and CDR2 sequences are LNHNV and YYDKDF (reference sequence). CDR3 length: 14 amino acids. Trimming took 5 bases from V and 2 from J; bases not matched to a gene: 3. Here the CDR3 DNA reads TGTGCCACCAGCGGGGACAGGGAGAACTATGGCTACACCTTC. Amino acid sequence: CATSGDRENYGYTF.

The chain is built from TRBV6-5 and TRBJ1-1; D remains ambiguous. V was clipped by 0 bases and J by 0 bases, with 8 bases between them. The length of the CDR3 is 15 residues. Germline V lookup: CDR1 MNHEY, CDR2 SVGAGI. CDR3 coding DNA: TGTGCCAGCAGTTACTCGCCGGTTGTGAACACTGAAGCTTTCTTT. It codes for CASSYSPVVNTEAFF.

The gene calls are TRBV10-3 and TRBJ2-1, with D perhaps TRBD1 (8 bases). CDR3 length: 15 residues. V was trimmed by 1 base and J by 8 bases, leaving 15 bases between them. Per the germline V gene, CDR1 is ENHRY and CDR2 is SYGVKD. The CDR3 nucleotides are TGTGCCATCAGTGAGTTACAGGGGGGGGTTTATGAGCAGTTCTTC. Protein product: CAISELQGGVYEQFF.

This rearrangement joins TRBV7-8 to TRBJ1-1; tentatively, D is TRBD1 (6 bases). This CDR3 comprises 12 residues. CDR1 is SGHVS, CDR2 FQNEAQ, per germline. Deletions cut 5 bases from V and 7 bases from J, with 11 bases between. The CDR3 region has the DNA TGTGCCAGCAGCCGCCGGACAGATGAAGCTTTCTTT. Residues: CASSRRTDEAFF.

V is TRBV7-9 and J is TRBJ2-7; 7 bases map to TRBD2. The CDR3 spans 13 residues. Germline lookup yields CDR1 SEHNR and CDR2 FQNEAQ (reference sequence). With V trimmed by 4 bases and J by 5 bases, 5 bases remained unmatched. CDR3 sequence: CASSSPGGDEQYF. In DNA, the CDR3 is TGTGCCAGCAGCTCCCCTGGGGGGGACGAGCAGTACTTC.

The chain combines TRBV6-1 with TRBJ1-2; D ambiguous. CDR1 and CDR2 from the germline V gene are MNHNS and SASEGT. There are 14 residues in the CDR3. Trimming cost V 2 bases and J 7 bases, with 14 bases left between them. CDR3: CASSEHWQLGGYTF. The CDR3 coding sequence is TGTGCCAGCAGTGAACATTGGCAGCTAGGTGGCTACACCTTC.

This chain links TRBV2 with TRBJ2-7, with TRBD2 matching 8 bases. The CDR3 length is 15 residues. Germline CDR1 reads SNHLY; CDR2 reads FYNNEI. Trimming at V came to 6 bases and at J to 4 bases, leaving 11 bases not matched to a gene. For the CDR3, the DNA is TGTGCCAGCAGATCCCAGGGGAGCGGGGGTTACGAGCAGTACTTC. This gives the protein CASRSQGSGGYEQYF.

This clone was seen once. The chain links TRBV14 to TRBJ2-1; D is perhaps TRBD2 (5 bases). Germline CDR1 and CDR2: SGHDN and FVKESK. The CDR3 totals 13 residues. The ends were cut back, 4 bases at V and 4 bases at J, with 8 bases in the middle. CDR3 DNA: TGTGCCAGCAGCCGGACTGAGTACAATGAGCAGTTCTTC. Encoded protein: CASSRTEYNEQFF.